A single T cell receptor beta chain is shown here with its context. What it recognizes is unknown. The data were produced by immunoSEQ multiplex PCR, yet TCRdb's version contains in-frame clones alone and is incomplete. The repertoire consists of approximately 80,000 clones, with about 96% occurring once and the leading ten covering roughly 1.5%. The sample comes from a study of T cell clonotyping in hematopoietic cell transplantation. Overall study: Recipient samples before transplant were obtained post-cytoreduction.

V was trimmed by 6 bases and J by 0 bases, leaving 11 bases between them. The V gene's germline CDR1 is MDHEN and CDR2 SYDVKM. The CDR3 loop spans 15 amino acids. Notes on the study in general: CD4 and CD8 repertoire contributions could not be separated without sorting. Few recipient clonotypes overlapped donors; over 95% were de novo at given depth.

As to time point: recipient sample about 28 days before transplant, after cytoreduction. This chain connects TRBV28 to TRBJ1-4; D uncertain. The source was peripheral blood mononuclear cells, collected before stem cell transplant. The receptor was derived from a woman between 45 and 60 years old with acute myeloid leukemia. Some clones in this sample may be carry-over from other donors' samples. This CDR3 reads CASSLDTATNEKLFF. The CDR3 DNA reads as TGTGCCAGCAGCCTAGACACAGCAACTAATGAAAAACTGTTTTTT.